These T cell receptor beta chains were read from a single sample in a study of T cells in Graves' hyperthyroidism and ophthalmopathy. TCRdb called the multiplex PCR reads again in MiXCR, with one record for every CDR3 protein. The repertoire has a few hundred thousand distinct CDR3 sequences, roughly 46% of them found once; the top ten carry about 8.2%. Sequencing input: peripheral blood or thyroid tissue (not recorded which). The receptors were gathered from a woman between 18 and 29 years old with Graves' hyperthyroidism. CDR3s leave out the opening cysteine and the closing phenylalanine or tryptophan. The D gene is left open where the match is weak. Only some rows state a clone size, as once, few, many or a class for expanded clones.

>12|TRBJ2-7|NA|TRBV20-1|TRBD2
SAPLAGGVYEQY
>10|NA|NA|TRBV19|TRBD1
ASRDRGSEQY
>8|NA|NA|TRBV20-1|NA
SASPYEQF
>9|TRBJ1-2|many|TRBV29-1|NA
SVTNNYGYT
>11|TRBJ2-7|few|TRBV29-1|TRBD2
SVFVAGFYEQY
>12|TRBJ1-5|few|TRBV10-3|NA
ASSSRFGAQPQH
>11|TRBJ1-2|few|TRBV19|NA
ASSISQAYGYT
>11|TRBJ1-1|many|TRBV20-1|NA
SATYTVNTEAF
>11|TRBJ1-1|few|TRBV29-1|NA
SVEATEGGEAF
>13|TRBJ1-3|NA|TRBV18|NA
ASSPVKLSGNTIY
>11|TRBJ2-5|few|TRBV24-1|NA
ARDPGIQETQY
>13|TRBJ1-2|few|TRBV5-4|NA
ASSQGSVRDYGYT
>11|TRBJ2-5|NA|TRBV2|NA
ASRVQGRETQY
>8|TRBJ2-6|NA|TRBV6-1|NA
ASSQNVLT
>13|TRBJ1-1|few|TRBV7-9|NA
ASSLNGRMNTEAF
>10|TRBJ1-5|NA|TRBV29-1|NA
SAQAGVETQH